The 3 T cell receptor beta chains reported below all come from one sample, sequenced in a study of identical twins (dated by TCRdb to the mid-2010s). Receptor libraries were prepared by 5' RACE. The instrument given in TCRdb is Illumina HiSeq 2000. TCRdb trimmed public reads at Q25 via fastp, called clones via MiXCR and kept in-frame beta chains. Records with the same CDR3 protein are collapsed into one entry carrying the most frequent genes and DNA. The sample data list approximately 500,000 distinct CDR3 sequences, and less than 25% of these were observed just once. Clones ranked in the top ten supply around 3% of the sample. In addition, the sample was reused for a study of T cells expressing NK-cell markers.

Source material: CD4+ T cells sorted from blood. The source of these receptors is a woman aged 18-29 years in good health.

This clonotype was counted ten times or more. The V gene is TRBV4-3, the J gene TRBJ2-7; D perhaps matches TRBD1 (6 bases). V was cut by 1 base and J by 2 bases, with 12 bases left in between. The CDR3 is 15 amino acids. The germline V gene encodes CDR1 LGHNA and CDR2 YSLEER. CDR3 amino acids: CASSQGRWDTYEQYF. The CDR3 region has the DNA TGCGCCAGCAGCCAAGGTCGATGGGACACCTACGAGCAGTACTTC.

This clonotype has a handful of counts. The rearrangement links TRBV3-1 to TRBJ2-4, with D hard to call. The V and J ends lost 2 bases and 5 bases respectively, with 13 bases between them. The CDR3 has 15 residues. The germline V gene encodes CDR1 LGHDT and CDR2 YNNKEL (reference sequence). This chain's CDR3 is CASSQYSRLENIQYF. The CDR3 DNA sequence: TGTGCCAGCAGCCAATATTCCCGTCTCGAAAACATTCAGTACTTC.

This clonotype was counted between two and nine times. V is TRBV29-1 and J is TRBJ2-2; D is possibly TRBD2 (6 bases). In germline, CDR1 is SQVTM, CDR2 ANQGSEA. This CDR3 contains 18 residues. V was trimmed by 6 bases and J by 6 bases, leaving 29 bases between them. CDR3 sequence reads: CSVPEERAPRRTPGELFF. Written as DNA, the CDR3 is TGCAGCGTCCCCGAGGAGCGGGCCCCTAGGAGAACCCCCGGGGAGCTGTTTTTT.